This T cell receptor beta chain was sequenced for a study of shared clonotypes between healthy human individuals. Study-level results: Non-shared clonotypes showed lower generation probabilities than clonotypes common to all four donors.

As concerns this clone: No antigen is known for it.

As defined, naive CD8 cells were CD45RO-negative and positively selected for CCR7, with terminally differentiated effector memory CD45RA+ cells excluded. Adult Caucasians living in Nashville, Tennessee made up all of the donors. The method was immunoSEQ multiplex PCR; TCRdb's version includes in-frame clones alone and lacks a portion of them. This table has fewer than 700,000 clones, around 96% appearing once. Sequencing was carried out using naive CD8+ T cells sorted from blood. The receptor was isolated from a woman aged 25-40 years in good health.

The CDR3 loop is CASSFGGDPEAFF. The CDR3 DNA is TGTGCCAGCAGTTTCGGGGGGGACCCTGAAGCTTTCTTT. This sequence joins TRBV28 and TRBJ1-1; a possible D gene is TRBD1 (5 bases). The V gene's germline CDR1 is MDHEN and CDR2 SYDVKM. The CDR3 covers 13 residues. V was trimmed by 3 bases and J by 6 bases, leaving 11 bases between them.